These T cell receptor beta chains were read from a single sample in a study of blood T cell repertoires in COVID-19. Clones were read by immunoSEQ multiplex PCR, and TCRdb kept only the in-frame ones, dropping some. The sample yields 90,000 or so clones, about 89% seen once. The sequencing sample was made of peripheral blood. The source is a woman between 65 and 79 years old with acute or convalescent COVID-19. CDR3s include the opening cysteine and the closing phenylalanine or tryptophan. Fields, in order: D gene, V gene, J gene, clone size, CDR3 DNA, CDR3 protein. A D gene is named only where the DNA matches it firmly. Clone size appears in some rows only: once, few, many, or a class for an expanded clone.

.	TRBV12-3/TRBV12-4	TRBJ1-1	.	TGTGCCAGCAGCTTACAGATGAACACTGAAGCTTTCTTT	CASSLQMNTEAFF
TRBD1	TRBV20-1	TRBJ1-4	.	TGCAGTGCTAGTGGACAGGTTAATGAAAAACTGTTTTTT	CSASGQVNEKLFF
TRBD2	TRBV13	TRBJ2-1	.	TGTGCCACCCCCGGGCCCCGTGAGCGGGGGGGCCACTCACGCAATGAGCAGTTCTTC	CATPGPRERGGHSRNEQFF
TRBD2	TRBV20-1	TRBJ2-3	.	TGCAGTGCTAGTAAGCGGGGGGGCCAAGCAGATACGCAGTATTTT	CSASKRGGQADTQYF
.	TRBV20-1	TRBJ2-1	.	TGCAGTGCTAGTCAGGCCAGGGGTTCGAAGTTCTTC	CSASQARGSKFF
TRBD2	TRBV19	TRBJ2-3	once	TGTGCCAGTAGTGTCCGGGACTATTACACAGATACGCAGTATTTT	CASSVRDYYTDTQYF
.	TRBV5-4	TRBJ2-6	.	TGTGCCAGCAGCCCGCTAAGGGCCAACGTCCTGACTTTC	CASSPLRANVLTF
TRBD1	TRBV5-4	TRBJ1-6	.	TGTGCCAGCAGCTTAACAGGGGGGAATTCACCCCTCCACTTT	CASSLTGGNSPLHF
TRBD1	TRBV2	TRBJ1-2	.	TGTGCCAGCAGTGGGGACAGCGGTCGCTATGGCTACACCTTC	CASSGDSGRYGYTF
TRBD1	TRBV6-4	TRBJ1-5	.	TGTGCCAGCTCCCCGATAGCAGGGGGAGGTCAGCCCCAGCATTTT	CASSPIAGGGQPQHF
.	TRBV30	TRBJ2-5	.	TGTGCCTGGGGTGGCAGGGTGTATGAGACCCAGTACTTC	CAWGGRVYETQYF
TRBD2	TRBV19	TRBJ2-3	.	TGTGCCAGTAGTATATCGGGGAGGGGTTTCCCAGATACGCAGTATTTT	CASSISGRGFPDTQYF
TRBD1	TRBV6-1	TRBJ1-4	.	TGTGCCAGCAGTGACGGGACAGGGGGCATGGAAAAACTGTTTTTT	CASSDGTGGMEKLFF
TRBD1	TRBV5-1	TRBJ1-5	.	TGCGCCAGCAGCATGGGACAGCCCAATCAGCCCCAGCATTTT	CASSMGQPNQPQHF
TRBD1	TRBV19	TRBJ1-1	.	TGTGCCAGTAGTAACAGGGGAACTATGAACACTGAAGCTTTCTTT	CASSNRGTMNTEAFF